The 32 T cell receptor beta chains presented below share a single source sample, sequenced in a study of T cells in Graves' hyperthyroidism and ophthalmopathy. Template material for amplifying TCR beta CDR3 regions consisted of RNA transcripts. The TCR CDR3 first-round RT-PCR relied on the HTBI primer set. Each CDR3 protein is one row after TCRdb ran MiXCR on the multiplex PCR reads. The repertoire includes 700,000 or so distinct CDR3 sequences, roughly 15% of them detected once, and 8.4% sits in the top ten. Sequences were obtained from blood. The source of these receptors is a man aged 18-30 years with Graves' hyperthyroidism.

At least ten counts were recorded for this clonotype. The chain employs TRBV6-1 and TRBJ1-1; 8 nucleotides align to TRBD1. Germline values: CDR1 MNHNS, CDR2 SASEGT. Germline trimming cut 7 bases from V and 6 bases from J; bases unmatched to any gene: 10. CDR3 length: 14 residues. The CDR3 protein is CASKALTGGAEAFF. The CDR3 DNA is TGTGCCAGCAAGGCCCTTACAGGGGGGGCTGAAGCTTTCTTT.

This clonotype was picked up many times. The rearrangement joins TRBV7-2 to TRBJ2-5; TRBD2 might be the D (7 bases). Per the germline V gene, CDR1 is SGHTA and CDR2 is FQGNSA. Trimming took off 2 bases at V and 5 bases at J, with 15 bases between the two ends. The CDR3 runs 15 residues. The DNA for the CDR3 is TGTGCCAGCAGCTTATCGGGGGGCGGAGGGGAGACCCAGTACTTC. Its translation: CASSLSGGGGETQYF.

A remark on this clonotype: This could be a read error, since a much larger clone is one nucleotide away. The chain joins TRBV28 to TRBJ2-3; a weak D match, TRBD2 (6 bases). Germline CDR1 reads MDHEN; CDR2 reads SYDVKM. The CDR3 spans 15 residues. V gave up 4 bases and J gave up 2 bases, with 13 bases separating them. The CDR3 reads CASSSRDFYTDTQYF. The CDR3 nucleotides are TGTGCCAGCAGTTCCCGGGACTTTTACACAGATACGCAGTATTTT.

This clonotype appeared many times. The CDR3 sequence: CASSLGETLYNEQFF. The CDR3 DNA reads TGTGCCAGCAGCTTAGGAGAGACTTTGTACAATGAGCAGTTCTTC. The J gene is TRBJ2-1, the V gene TRBV2; D gene unclear. V lost 6 bases and J lost 4, with 16 bases in between. The CDR3 has 15 amino acids. Germline loops: CDR1 SNHLY, CDR2 FYNNEI.

This clonotype was seen repeatedly, ten times or more. This sequence joins TRBV6-2 or TRBV6-3 and TRBJ2-5; no clear D gene. Germline lookup yields CDR1 MNHEY and CDR2 SVGEGT. Between the trimmed V and J ends, which lost 4 bases and 7 bases, there was a span of 7 bases. There are 11 residues in the CDR3. The CDR3 nucleotides are TGTGCCAGCAGTTGGGATGGGACCCAGTACTTC. Its protein is CASSWDGTQYF.

The genes are TRBV6-1 and TRBJ2-2; tentative D call: TRBD2 (6 bases). The V end was cut by 1 base, the J end by 7 bases, with 13 bases between. The CDR3 is 15 residues long. Germline CDR1 is MNHNS and CDR2 is SASEGT. CDR3 DNA: TGTGCCAGCAGTGAAGTATCGGGAGCGGGCGGGGAGCTGTTTTTT. It yields the protein CASSEVSGAGGELFF.

This clonotype appeared many times. This chain uses TRBV12-3 or TRBV12-4 with TRBJ2-3, with TRBD2 matching over 7 bases. This CDR3 contains 13 residues. The J segment lost 4 bases and the V segment lost 4 bases, leaving 2 bases of the junction unmatched. The CDR3 nucleotides are TGTGCCAGCAGTTCCAGCGGGGCAGATACGCAGTATTTT. Translating it yields CASSSSGADTQYF.

This clonotype was found a few times. V and J are TRBV9 and TRBJ1-1; D is unresolved. Trimming removed 0 bases at V and 5 bases at J, with 8 bases between. Germline CDR1 and CDR2: SGDLS and YYNGEE. The CDR3 runs to 13 residues. The CDR3 DNA is TGTGCCAGCAGCGTAGTTCCGGAGACTGAAGCTTTCTTT. Its protein product is CASSVVPETEAFF.

The CDR3 spells CASSGDRYGYTF. CDR3 DNA sequence: TGCGCCAGCAGTGGGGATAGGTATGGCTACACCTTC. J is TRBJ1-2 and V is TRBV10-2; unclear D gene. This CDR3 contains 12 residues. V lost 4 bases and J 5 bases, leaving 8 bases between the germline ends. The germline CDR1 and CDR2 sequences are WSHSY and SAAADI.

The rearrangement links TRBV5-1 to TRBJ2-1; no firm D call. Trimming removed 1 base from V and 10 bases from J, with 9 bases in between. The CDR3 contains 12 residues. CDR1 is SGHRS, CDR2 YFSETQ, per germline. The CDR3 is CASSLLPAEQFF. CDR3 DNA sequence: TGCGCCAGCAGCTTGTTACCGGCGGAGCAGTTCTTC.

At least ten counts were recorded for this clonotype. The rearrangement uses TRBV2 and TRBJ2-7; TRBD1 matches 10 bases. V lost 6 bases, J lost 6 bases, and 5 bases stayed unmatched. Germline CDR1 reads SNHLY; CDR2 reads FYNNEI. This CDR3 is 13 amino acids long. In nucleotides, the CDR3 is TGTGCCAGCAGCGCCGACAGGGGGCCCGAGCAGTACTTC. Its protein product is CASSADRGPEQYF.

V is TRBV4-2 and J is TRBJ1-5, with 8 bases that match TRBD1. The CDR3 spans 14 residues. Germline lookup yields CDR1 LGHNA and CDR2 YNFKEQ. After removal of 0 bases from V and 7 bases from J, the junction contained 2 bases not matched to a gene. CDR3 loop: CASSQDYRGQPQHF. The CDR3 DNA is TGTGCCAGCAGCCAAGATTACAGGGGGCAGCCCCAGCATTTT.

This clonotype was detected a few times. This chain connects TRBV7-9 to TRBJ2-7, with 11 bases fitting TRBD2. The length of the CDR3 is 15 residues. CDR1 is SEHNR and CDR2 is FQNEAQ in the germline V gene (reference sequence). Trimming took 5 bases from V and 6 from J; bases not matched to a gene: 9. Written as DNA, the CDR3 is TGTGCCAGCAGCCGGATTAGCGGGAGGGCCTCCGAGCAGTACTTC. This encodes CASSRISGRASEQYF.

The CDR3 loop is CASLGDSNQPQHF. CDR3 sequence (DNA): TGTGCCAGCCTCGGTGATAGCAATCAGCCCCAGCATTTT. The V gene is TRBV2, the J gene TRBJ1-5; D gene uncertain. Trimming pared 8 bases from V and 0 bases from J, leaving 8 bases between. The germline V gene encodes CDR1 SNHLY and CDR2 FYNNEI. There are 13 residues in the CDR3.

V gene TRBV5-6 combines with J gene TRBJ2-3, with a possible D match to TRBD2 (6 bases). The CDR3 length is 16 residues. Trimming removed 2 bases from V and 2 bases from J, with 15 bases in between. From germline, CDR1 is SGHDT and CDR2 YYEEEE. CDR3 residues: CASSFLLAFNTDTQYF. Here the CDR3 DNA reads TGTGCCAGCAGCTTCTTACTAGCTTTCAACACAGATACGCAGTATTTT.

J is TRBJ2-7 and V is TRBV6-1; maybe TRBD1 (6 bases). The germline V gene has CDR1 MNHNS and CDR2 SASEGT. Trimming left V 6 bases short and J 0 bases short, with 18 bases between. The CDR3 has 16 residues. In DNA form, the CDR3 reads TGTGCCAGCAGCCTCAGGGGCCCCGACTACTCCTACGAGCAGTACTTC. It is translated as CASSLRGPDYSYEQYF.

This clonotype was seen at least ten times. The V gene is TRBV3-1, the J gene TRBJ2-1; no firm D call. CDR1 LGHDT and CDR2 YNNKEL come from the germline V gene (reference sequence). This CDR3 has 17 residues. Trimming shortened V by 2 bases and J by 2 bases, and 16 bases separated the two germline ends. The CDR3: CASSQRRSVNPYNEQFF. The DNA of the CDR3 is TGTGCCAGCAGCCAAAGGAGATCGGTAAACCCCTACAATGAGCAGTTCTTC.

In its sample, this clonotype was seen a few times. The rearrangement joins TRBV7-8 to TRBJ1-4; 8 bases agree with TRBD1. CDR1 and CDR2 (germline): SGHVS, FQNEAQ. The CDR3 totals 17 residues. Trimming took 6 bases from V and 0 from J; bases not matched to a gene: 9. The DNA for the CDR3 is TGTGCCAGCAGTCTCCTAACCAGGGGGCCAACTAATGAAAAACTGTTTTTT. Translating it yields CASSLLTRGPTNEKLFF.

This clonotype was seen ten or more times. The rearrangement links TRBV27 to TRBJ2-1; 7 bases agree with TRBD2. Germline V gives CDR1 MNHEY, CDR2 SMNVEV (reference sequence). The CDR3 is 17 amino acids. J gave up 8 bases and V 6 bases, and 19 bases lay outside the gene matches. The CDR3 region has the DNA TGTGCCAGCAGACCCCGTCCACTAGCGCAAAAGGTCCATGAGCAGTTCTTC. Amino acid sequence: CASRPRPLAQKVHEQFF.

This clonotype was counted between two and nine times. This sequence joins TRBV24-1 and TRBJ2-1; 8 nucleotides align to TRBD1. Germline CDR1 KGHDR, CDR2 SFDVKD. This CDR3 region has 16 residues. V trimming: 2 bases; J trimming: 3 bases; junction bases outside the gene matches: 5. CDR3 DNA: TGTGCCACCAGTGATTACGGACAGGGTATCTACAATGAGCAGTTCTTC. This codes for CATSDYGQGIYNEQFF.

This clonotype is labeled as medium-sized. The chain joins TRBV18 to TRBJ2-3, with D unclear. The V gene lost 1 base and the J gene lost 5 bases, with 10 bases spanning the gap. The length of the CDR3 is 14 residues. Germline V CDR1 and CDR2: KGHSH, LQKENI. For the CDR3, the DNA is TGTGCCAGCTCACCACAAGGGCATGAAGATACGCAGTATTTT. Encoded protein: CASSPQGHEDTQYF.

This clonotype was observed a few times. J is TRBJ2-7 and V is TRBV6-1; 9 nucleotides match TRBD1. V shed 8 bases, J shed 2 bases, and the junction held 4 bases outside the gene matches. This CDR3 contains 13 residues. CDR1 and CDR2 (germline): MNHNS, SASEGT. The CDR3 protein is CASGQGSTYEQYF. The CDR3 DNA sequence: TGTGCCAGCGGACAGGGGAGCACCTACGAGCAGTACTTC.

This clonotype was observed at least ten times. V is TRBV7-8 and J is TRBJ1-2; D uncertain. The ends were cut back, 2 bases at V and 5 bases at J, with 21 bases in the middle. Germline values: CDR1 SGHVS, CDR2 FQNEAQ. The CDR3 spans 17 residues. CDR3 sequence: CASSLRVRGLPGYGYTF. The CDR3 nucleotides are TGTGCCAGCAGCTTACGTGTTAGAGGACTTCCTGGATATGGCTACACCTTC.

This clonotype was picked up a small number of times. This chain connects TRBV19 to TRBJ1-1; D not resolved. The CDR3 covers 14 residues. Trimming removed 3 bases from V and 4 bases from J, with 12 bases in between. Germline V gene lookup returns CDR1 LNHDA and CDR2 SQIVND (reference sequence). The CDR3 is CASSIRRHSTEAFF. CDR3 sequence (DNA): TGTGCCAGTAGTATTCGACGTCATTCCACTGAAGCTTTCTTT.

This chain uses TRBV20-1 with TRBJ1-6; TRBD1 agrees at 9 bases. This CDR3 is built from 13 residues. The V gene end was trimmed by 3 bases and the J gene end by 6 bases; junction bases not matched to a gene: 0. Germline V gene lookup returns CDR1 DFQATT and CDR2 SNEGSKA (reference sequence). The CDR3 bases are TGCAGTGCTAGGGACAGGGGTAATTCACCCCTCCACTTT. Protein sequence: CSARDRGNSPLHF.

This clonotype was picked up many times. This chain connects TRBV27 to TRBJ2-5, with 10 positions matching TRBD2. Trimming at V came to 6 bases and at J to 5 bases, leaving 6 bases not matched to a gene. This CDR3 has 14 residues. Per the germline V gene, CDR1 is MNHEY and CDR2 is SMNVEV (reference sequence). The DNA of the CDR3 is TGTGCCAGCAGACTAGCGGGACTGAGTGAGACCCAGTACTTC. This encodes CASRLAGLSETQYF.

V is TRBV5-8 and J is TRBJ1-5; D unclear. V was clipped by 4 bases and J by 6 bases, with 11 bases between them. Germline assignment: CDR1 SGHTS and CDR2 YDEGEE. The CDR3 has 13 amino acids. CDR3 sequence (DNA): TGTGCCAGCAGCGGGGAGTTCACTCAGCCCCAGCATTTT. It is translated as CASSGEFTQPQHF.

The chain joins TRBV7-9 to TRBJ2-1, with 15 bases that match TRBD2. J was trimmed by 8 bases and V by 5 bases; bases with no gene match: 4. This CDR3 region has 15 residues. The germline V gene encodes CDR1 SEHNR and CDR2 FQNEAQ (reference sequence). The DNA of the CDR3 is TGTGCCAGCAGCCAAAGGACTAGCGGGAGGGATGAGCAGTTCTTC. Translating gives CASSQRTSGRDEQFF.

This clonotype occurred many times. The gene calls are TRBV28 and TRBJ2-7, with 7 bases aligning to TRBD2. The J segment lost 2 bases and the V segment lost 2 bases, leaving 6 bases of the junction unmatched. The CDR3 runs 15 residues. Germline V gives CDR1 MDHEN, CDR2 SYDVKM. The CDR3 sequence: CASSLRAGLPYEQYF. DNA for the CDR3: TGTGCCAGCAGTTTACGAGCGGGACTTCCCTACGAGCAGTACTTC.

The gene calls are TRBV28 and TRBJ2-1, with D possibly being TRBD2 (6 bases). Germline values: CDR1 MDHEN, CDR2 SYDVKM. This CDR3 spans 15 amino acids. Trimming removed 6 bases from V and 0 bases from J, with 12 bases in between. CDR3 DNA sequence: TGTGCCAGCAGGGTTCCGCGGGGCTCCTACAATGAGCAGTTCTTC. Translating gives CASRVPRGSYNEQFF.

The rearrangement uses TRBV15 and TRBJ1-3; no reliable D call. The CDR3 length is 14 residues. V was shortened by 1 base and J by 0 bases, with 4 bases between the two germline ends. Germline V gene data show CDR1 as LNHNV and CDR2 as YYDKDF (reference sequence). This CDR3 reads CATSRASSGNTIYF. CDR3 DNA sequence: TGTGCCACCAGCAGAGCGAGCTCTGGAAACACCATATATTTT. The whole variable domain, filled in from reference TRBV15 and TRBJ1-3, reads DAMVIQNPRYQVTQFGKPVTLSCSQTLNHNVMYWYQQKSSQAPKLLFHYYDKDFNNEADTPDNFQSRRPNTSFCFLDIRSPGLGDTAMYLCATSRASSGNTIYFGEGSWLTVV.

CDR3 amino acids: CSAGRDFYNEQFF. The DNA for the CDR3 is TGCAGTGCTGGCCGGGACTTCTACAATGAGCAGTTCTTC. The chain links TRBV20-1 to TRBJ2-1; perhaps TRBD2 as D (6 bases). Trimming took off 5 bases at V and 3 bases at J, with 11 bases between the two ends. Per the germline V gene, CDR1 is DFQATT and CDR2 is SNEGSKA (reference sequence). The CDR3 spans 13 residues.